This T cell receptor (beta chain) emerged from a study of blood T cell repertoires in COVID-19. Data came from immunoSEQ multiplex PCR; TCRdb stores just in-frame clones and leaves some out. The repertoire includes roughly 250,000 clones, more than 70% of them detected once, and around 8.9% sits in the top ten. Unmatched junction bases numbered 15, after V lost 5 bases and J lost 6 bases. The V gene's germline CDR1 is SEHNR and CDR2 FQNEAQ (reference sequence). CDR3 length equals 19 residues. Source material: peripheral blood. The chain has TRBV7-9 and TRBJ2-1; 14 bases line up with TRBD2. This clonotype originated in a man aged 40-55 years with active or convalescent COVID-19. Here the CDR3 DNA reads TGTGCCAGCAGCCGTGGGACTAGCGGGGGCCAATGGAGAGGCAATGAGCAGTTCTTC. This codes for CASSRGTSGGQWRGNEQFF.